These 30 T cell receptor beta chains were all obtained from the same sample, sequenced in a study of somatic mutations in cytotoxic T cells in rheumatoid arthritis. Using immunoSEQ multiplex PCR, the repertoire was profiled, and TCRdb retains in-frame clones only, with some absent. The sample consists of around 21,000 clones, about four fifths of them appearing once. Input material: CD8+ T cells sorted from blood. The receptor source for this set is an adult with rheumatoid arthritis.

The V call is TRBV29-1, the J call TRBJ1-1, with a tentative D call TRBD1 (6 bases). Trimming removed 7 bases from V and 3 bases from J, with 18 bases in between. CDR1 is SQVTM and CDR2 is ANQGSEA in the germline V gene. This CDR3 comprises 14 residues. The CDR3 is CSAEWGGGHTEAFF. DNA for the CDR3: TGCAGCGCTGAGTGGGGTGGGGGGCACACTGAAGCTTTCTTT. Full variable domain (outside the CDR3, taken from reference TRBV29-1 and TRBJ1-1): SAVISQKPSRDICQRGTSLTIQCQVDSQVTMMFWYRQQPGQSLTLIATANQGSEATYESGFVIDKFPISRPNLTFSTLTVSNMSPEDSSIYLCSAEWGGGHTEAFFGQGTRLTVV.

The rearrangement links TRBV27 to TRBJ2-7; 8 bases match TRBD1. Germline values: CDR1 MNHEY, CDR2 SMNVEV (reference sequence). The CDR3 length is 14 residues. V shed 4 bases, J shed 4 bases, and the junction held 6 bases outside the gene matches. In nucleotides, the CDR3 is TGTGCCAGCAGTTACCGGACAGGGAATTACGAGCAGTACTTC. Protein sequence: CASSYRTGNYEQYF.

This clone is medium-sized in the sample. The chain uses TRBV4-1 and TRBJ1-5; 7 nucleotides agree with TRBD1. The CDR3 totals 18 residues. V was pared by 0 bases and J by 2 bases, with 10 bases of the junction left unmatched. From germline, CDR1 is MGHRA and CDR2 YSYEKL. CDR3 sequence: CASSQDLGRTGGNQPQHF. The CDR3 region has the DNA TGCGCCAGCAGCCAAGATCTAGGTCGCACAGGGGGCAATCAGCCCCAGCATTTT.

DNA of the CDR3: TGCGCCAGCAGTGAGTCGACAGGGGGGCTCACTGAAGCTTTCTTT. This gives the protein CASSESTGGLTEAFF. This rearrangement joins TRBV10-1 to TRBJ1-1, with 9 bases identical to TRBD1. The CDR3 totals 15 residues. With 0 bases clipped from V and 4 bases from J, the junction kept 3 bases outside the gene matches. Germline V gene lookup returns CDR1 WNHNN and CDR2 SYGVQD (reference sequence).

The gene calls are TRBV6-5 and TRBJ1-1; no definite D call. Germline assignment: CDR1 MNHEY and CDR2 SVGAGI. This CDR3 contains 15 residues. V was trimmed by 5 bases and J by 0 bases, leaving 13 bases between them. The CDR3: CASSPWRGMNTEAFF. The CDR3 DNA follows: TGTGCCAGCAGTCCGTGGCGAGGAATGAACACTGAAGCTTTCTTT.

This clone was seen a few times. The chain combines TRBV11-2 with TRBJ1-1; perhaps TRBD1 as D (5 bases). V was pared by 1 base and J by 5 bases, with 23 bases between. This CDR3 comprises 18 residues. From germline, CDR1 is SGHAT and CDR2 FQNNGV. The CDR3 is CASSLGALLGAGRTEAFF. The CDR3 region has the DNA TGTGCCAGCAGCTTAGGAGCTCTCCTGGGTGCAGGGAGGACTGAAGCTTTCTTT.

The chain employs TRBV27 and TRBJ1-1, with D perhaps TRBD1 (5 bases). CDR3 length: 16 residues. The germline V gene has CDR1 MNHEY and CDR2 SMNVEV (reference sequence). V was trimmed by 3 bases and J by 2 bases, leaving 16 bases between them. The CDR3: CASSFLGPPKNTEAFF. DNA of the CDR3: TGTGCCAGCAGTTTCTTGGGACCCCCAAAAAACACTGAAGCTTTCTTT.

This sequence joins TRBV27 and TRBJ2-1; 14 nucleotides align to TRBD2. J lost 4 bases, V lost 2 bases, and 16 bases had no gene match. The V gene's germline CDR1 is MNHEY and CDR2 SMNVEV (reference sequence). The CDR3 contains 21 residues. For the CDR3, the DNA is TGTGCCAGCAGTTTAAACTCAGGGACTAGCGGGAGTTACGAACCTTACAATGAGCAGTTCTTC. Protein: CASSLNSGTSGSYEPYNEQFF.

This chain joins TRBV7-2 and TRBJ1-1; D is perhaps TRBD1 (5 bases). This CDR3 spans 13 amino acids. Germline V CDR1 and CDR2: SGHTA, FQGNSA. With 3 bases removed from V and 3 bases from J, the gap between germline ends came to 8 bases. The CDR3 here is CASSLSGDTEAFF. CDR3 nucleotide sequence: TGTGCCAGCAGCTTGTCGGGGGACACTGAAGCTTTCTTT.

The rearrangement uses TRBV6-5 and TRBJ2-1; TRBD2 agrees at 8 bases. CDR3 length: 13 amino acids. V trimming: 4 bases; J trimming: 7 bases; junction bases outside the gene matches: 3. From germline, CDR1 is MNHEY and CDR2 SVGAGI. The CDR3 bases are TGTGCCAGCAGTTGGACTAGCAATAATGAGCAGTTCTTC. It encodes CASSWTSNNEQFF.

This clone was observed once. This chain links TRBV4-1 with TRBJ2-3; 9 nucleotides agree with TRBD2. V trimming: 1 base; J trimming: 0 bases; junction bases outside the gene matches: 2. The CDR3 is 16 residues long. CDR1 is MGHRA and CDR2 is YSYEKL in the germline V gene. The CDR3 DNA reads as TGCGCCAGCAGCCAAGGTCTAGCGGGGAGCACAGATACGCAGTATTTT. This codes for CASSQGLAGSTDTQYF.

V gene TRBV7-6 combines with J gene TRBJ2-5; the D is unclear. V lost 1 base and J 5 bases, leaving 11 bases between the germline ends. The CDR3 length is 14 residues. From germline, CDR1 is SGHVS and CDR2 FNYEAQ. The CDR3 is CASSLGAGHETQYF. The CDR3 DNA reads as TGTGCCAGCAGCTTAGGAGCTGGGCACGAGACCCAGTACTTC.

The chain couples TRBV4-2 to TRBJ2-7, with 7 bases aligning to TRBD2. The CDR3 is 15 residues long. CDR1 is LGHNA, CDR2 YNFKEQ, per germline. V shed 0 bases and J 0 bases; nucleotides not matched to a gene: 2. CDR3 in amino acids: CASSQEAGSSYEQYF. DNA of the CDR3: TGTGCCAGCAGCCAAGAAGCGGGGAGCTCCTACGAGCAGTACTTC.

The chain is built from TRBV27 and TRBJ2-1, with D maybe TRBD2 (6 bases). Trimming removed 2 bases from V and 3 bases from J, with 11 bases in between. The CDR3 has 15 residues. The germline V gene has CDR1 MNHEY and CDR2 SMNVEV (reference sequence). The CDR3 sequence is CASSLGASVYNEQFF. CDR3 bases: TGTGCCAGCAGTTTAGGCGCTAGCGTCTACAATGAGCAGTTCTTC.

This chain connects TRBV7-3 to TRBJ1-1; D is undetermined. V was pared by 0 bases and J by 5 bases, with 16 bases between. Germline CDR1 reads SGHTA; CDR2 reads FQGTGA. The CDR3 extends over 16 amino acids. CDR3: CASSLTRFGEGTEAFF. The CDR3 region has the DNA TGTGCCAGCAGCTTAACTCGATTCGGGGAAGGGACTGAAGCTTTCTTT.

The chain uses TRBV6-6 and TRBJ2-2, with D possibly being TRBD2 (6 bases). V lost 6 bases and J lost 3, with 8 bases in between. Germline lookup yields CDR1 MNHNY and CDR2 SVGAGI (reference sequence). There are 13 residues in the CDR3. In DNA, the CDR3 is TGTGCCAGCAGCCGGGACTACACCGGGGAGCTGTTTTTT. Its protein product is CASSRDYTGELFF.

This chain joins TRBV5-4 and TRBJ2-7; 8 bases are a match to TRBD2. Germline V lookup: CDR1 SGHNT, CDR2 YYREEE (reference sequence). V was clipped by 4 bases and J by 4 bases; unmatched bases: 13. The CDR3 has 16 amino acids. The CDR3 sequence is CASSPLPLAETYEQYF. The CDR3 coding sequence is TGTGCCAGCAGCCCCTTACCACTAGCGGAAACTTACGAGCAGTACTTC.

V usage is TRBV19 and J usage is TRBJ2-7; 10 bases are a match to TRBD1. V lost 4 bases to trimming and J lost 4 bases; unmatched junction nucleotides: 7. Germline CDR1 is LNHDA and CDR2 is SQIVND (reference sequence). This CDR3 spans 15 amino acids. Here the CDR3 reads CASSTTGTGVYEQYF. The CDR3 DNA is TGTGCCAGTAGTACCACCGGGACAGGGGTGTACGAGCAGTACTTC.

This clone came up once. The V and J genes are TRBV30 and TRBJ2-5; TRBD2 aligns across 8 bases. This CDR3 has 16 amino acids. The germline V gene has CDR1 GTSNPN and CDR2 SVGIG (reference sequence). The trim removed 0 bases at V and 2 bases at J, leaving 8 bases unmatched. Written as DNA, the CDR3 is TGTGCCTGGAGTGTATTTAGGCCTAGCGGGCAAGAGACCCAGTACTTC. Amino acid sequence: CAWSVFRPSGQETQYF.

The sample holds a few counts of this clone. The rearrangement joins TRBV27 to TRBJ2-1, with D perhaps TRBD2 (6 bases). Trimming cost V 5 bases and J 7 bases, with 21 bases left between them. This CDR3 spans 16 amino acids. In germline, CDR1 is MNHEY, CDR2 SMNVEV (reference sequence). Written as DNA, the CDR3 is TGTGCCAGCAGTGGAGCAGGGTTCGCGGGGTGGAATGAGCAGTTCTTC. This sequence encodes CASSGAGFAGWNEQFF.

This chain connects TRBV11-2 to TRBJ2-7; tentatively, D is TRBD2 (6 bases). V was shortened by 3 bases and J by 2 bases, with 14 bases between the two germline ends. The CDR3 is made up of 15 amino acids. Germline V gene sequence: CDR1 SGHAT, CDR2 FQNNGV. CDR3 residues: CASSFRDSNTYEQYF. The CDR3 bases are TGTGCCAGCAGCTTCCGGGACTCCAACACCTACGAGCAGTACTTC.

The CDR3 DNA is TGTGCCATCAGTGAGGCGGGGTTTGGCTACACCTTC. Translated: CAISEAGFGYTF. This chain uses TRBV10-3 with TRBJ1-2; D remains ambiguous. This CDR3 comprises 12 residues. V lost 2 bases and J 7 bases, leaving 8 bases between the germline ends. The germline V gene has CDR1 ENHRY and CDR2 SYGVKD.

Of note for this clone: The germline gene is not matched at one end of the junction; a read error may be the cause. Here the CDR3 DNA reads TGTGCCTGGAGTCAATTGGAGAGCGGGAGATTGTTC. It specifies CAWSQLESGRLF. The chain combines TRBV30 with TRBJ2-7, with TRBD2 matching over 8 bases. CDR1 and CDR2 from the germline V gene are GTSNPN and SVGIG (reference sequence). The CDR3 is made up of 12 amino acids.

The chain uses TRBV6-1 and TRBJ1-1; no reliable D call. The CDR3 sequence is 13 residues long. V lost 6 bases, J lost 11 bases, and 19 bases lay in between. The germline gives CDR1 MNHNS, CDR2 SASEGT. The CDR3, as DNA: TGTGCCAGCAGGAGATCGGATTCTTCGGACGCTTTCTTT. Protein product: CASRRSDSSDAFF.

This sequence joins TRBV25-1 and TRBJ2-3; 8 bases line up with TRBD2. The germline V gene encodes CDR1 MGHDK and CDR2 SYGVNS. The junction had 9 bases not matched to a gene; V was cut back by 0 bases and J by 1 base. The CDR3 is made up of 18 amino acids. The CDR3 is CASSEYQRESWGTDTQYF. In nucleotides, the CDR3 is TGTGCCAGCAGTGAATACCAGCGGGAGAGTTGGGGCACAGATACGCAGTATTTT.

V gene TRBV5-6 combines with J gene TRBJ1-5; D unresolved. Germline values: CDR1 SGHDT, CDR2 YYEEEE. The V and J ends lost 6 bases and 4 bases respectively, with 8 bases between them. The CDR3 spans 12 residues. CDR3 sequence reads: CASTIRNQPQHF. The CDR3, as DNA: TGTGCCAGCACGATACGGAATCAGCCCCAGCATTTT.

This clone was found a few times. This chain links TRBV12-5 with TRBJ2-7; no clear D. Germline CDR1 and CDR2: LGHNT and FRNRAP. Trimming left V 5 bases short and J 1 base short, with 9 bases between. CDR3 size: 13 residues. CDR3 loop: CASGKEFSYEQYF. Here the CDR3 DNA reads TGTGCTAGTGGTAAGGAATTTTCCTACGAGCAGTACTTC.

The CDR3 bases are TGTGCCACCAGCAGAGACAGGAATCAGCCCCAGCATTTT. Translation gives CATSRDRNQPQHF. The genes are TRBV15 and TRBJ1-5; no clear D gene. The germline V gene encodes CDR1 LNHNV and CDR2 YYDKDF (reference sequence). CDR3 length: 13 residues. V gave up 0 bases and J gave up 4 bases, with 4 bases separating them. Drawing the rest from reference TRBV15 and TRBJ1-5, the complete variable domain is DAMVIQNPRYQVTQFGKPVTLSCSQTLNHNVMYWYQQKSSQAPKLLFHYYDKDFNNEADTPDNFQSRRPNTSFCFLDIRSPGLGDTAMYLCATSRDRNQPQHFGDGTRLSIL.

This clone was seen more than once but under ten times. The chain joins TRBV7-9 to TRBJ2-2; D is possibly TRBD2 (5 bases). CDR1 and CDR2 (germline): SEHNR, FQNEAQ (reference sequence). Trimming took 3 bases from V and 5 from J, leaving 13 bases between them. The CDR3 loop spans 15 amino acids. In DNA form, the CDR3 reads TGTGCCAGCAGCTTCTTCGAGGGAAGGACCGGGGAGCTGTTTTTT. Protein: CASSFFEGRTGELFF.

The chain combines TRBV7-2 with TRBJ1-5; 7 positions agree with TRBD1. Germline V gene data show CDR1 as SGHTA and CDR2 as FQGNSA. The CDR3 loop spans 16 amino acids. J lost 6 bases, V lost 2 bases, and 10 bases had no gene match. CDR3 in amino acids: CASSLWHRGEGQPQHF. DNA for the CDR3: TGTGCCAGCAGCTTATGGCACAGGGGAGAAGGTCAGCCCCAGCATTTT. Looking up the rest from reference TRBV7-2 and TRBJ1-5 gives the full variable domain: GAGVSQSPSNKVTEKGKDVELRCDPISGHTALYWYRQSLGQGLEFLIYFQGNSAPDKSGLPSDRFSAERTGGSVSTLTIQRTQQEDSAVYLCASSLWHRGEGQPQHFGDGTRLSIL.